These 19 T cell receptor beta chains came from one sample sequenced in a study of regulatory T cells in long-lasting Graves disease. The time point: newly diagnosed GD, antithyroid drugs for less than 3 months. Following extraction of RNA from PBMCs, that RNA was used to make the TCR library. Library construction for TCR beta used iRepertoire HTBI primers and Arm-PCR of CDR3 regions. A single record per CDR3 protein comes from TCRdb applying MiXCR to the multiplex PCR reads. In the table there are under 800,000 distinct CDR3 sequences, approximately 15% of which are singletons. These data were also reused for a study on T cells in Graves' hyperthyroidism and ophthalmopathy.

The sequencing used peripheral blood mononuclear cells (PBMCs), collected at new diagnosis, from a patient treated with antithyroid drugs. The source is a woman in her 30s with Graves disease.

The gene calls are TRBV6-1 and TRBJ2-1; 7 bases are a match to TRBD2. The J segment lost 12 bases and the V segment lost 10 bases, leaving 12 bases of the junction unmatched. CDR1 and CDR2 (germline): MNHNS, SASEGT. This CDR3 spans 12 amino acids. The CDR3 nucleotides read TGTGCCAAAAGTACCGGGGGGTTTACGCAGTTCTTC. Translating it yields CAKSTGGFTQFF.

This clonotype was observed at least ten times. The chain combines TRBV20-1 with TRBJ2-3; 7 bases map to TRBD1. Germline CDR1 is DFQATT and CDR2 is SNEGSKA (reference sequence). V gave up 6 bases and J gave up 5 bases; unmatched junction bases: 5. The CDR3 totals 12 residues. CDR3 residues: CSANYRGDTQYF. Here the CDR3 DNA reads TGCAGTGCCAATTACAGGGGAGATACGCAGTATTTT.

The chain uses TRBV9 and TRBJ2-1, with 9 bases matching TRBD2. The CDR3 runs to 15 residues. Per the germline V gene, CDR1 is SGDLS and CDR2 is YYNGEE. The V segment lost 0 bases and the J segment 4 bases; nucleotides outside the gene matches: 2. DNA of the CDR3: TGTGCCAGCAGCGTAGCTAGCGGGATGTACAATGAGCAGTTCTTC. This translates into CASSVASGMYNEQFF.

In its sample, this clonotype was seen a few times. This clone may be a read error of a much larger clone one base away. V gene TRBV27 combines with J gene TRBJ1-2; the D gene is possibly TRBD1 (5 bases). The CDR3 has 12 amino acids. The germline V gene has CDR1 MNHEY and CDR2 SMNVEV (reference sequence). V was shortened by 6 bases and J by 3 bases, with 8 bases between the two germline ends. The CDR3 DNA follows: TGTGCCAGCAGGACAGTGGACTATGGCTACACCTTC. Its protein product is CASRTVDYGYTF.

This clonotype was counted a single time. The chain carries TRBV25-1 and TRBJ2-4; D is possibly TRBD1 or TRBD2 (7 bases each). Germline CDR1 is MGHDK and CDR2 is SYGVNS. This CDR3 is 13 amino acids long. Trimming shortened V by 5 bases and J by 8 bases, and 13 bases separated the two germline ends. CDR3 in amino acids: CASSPGGGDIQYF. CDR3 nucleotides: TGTGCCAGCAGTCCAGGGGGGGGGGACATTCAGTACTTC.

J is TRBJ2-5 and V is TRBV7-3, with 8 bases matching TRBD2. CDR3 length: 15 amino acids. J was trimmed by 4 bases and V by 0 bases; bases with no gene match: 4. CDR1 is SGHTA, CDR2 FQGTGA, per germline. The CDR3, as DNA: TGTGCCAGCAGCTTAACGGGCGCGGGGGGAGAGACCCAGTACTTC. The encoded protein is CASSLTGAGGETQYF.

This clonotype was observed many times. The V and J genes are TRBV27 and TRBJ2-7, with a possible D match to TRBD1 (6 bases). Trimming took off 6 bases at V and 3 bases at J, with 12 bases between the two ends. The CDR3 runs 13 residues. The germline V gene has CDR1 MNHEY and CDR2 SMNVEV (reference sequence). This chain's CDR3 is CASRSTGNYEQYF. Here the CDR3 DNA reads TGTGCCAGCAGGTCAACAGGGAACTACGAGCAGTACTTC.

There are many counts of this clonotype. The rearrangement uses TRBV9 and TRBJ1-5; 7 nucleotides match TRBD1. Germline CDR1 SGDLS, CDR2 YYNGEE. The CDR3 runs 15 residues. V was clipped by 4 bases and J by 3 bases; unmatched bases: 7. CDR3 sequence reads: CASSSQGVPNQPQHF. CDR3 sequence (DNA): TGTGCCAGCAGCTCTCAGGGGGTCCCCAATCAGCCCCAGCATTTT.

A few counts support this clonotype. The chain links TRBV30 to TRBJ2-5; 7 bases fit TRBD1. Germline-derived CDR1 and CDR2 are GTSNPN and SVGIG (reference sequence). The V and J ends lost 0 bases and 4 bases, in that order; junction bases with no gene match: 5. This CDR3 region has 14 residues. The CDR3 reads CAWSVKGATETQYF. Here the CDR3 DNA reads TGTGCCTGGAGTGTAAAGGGGGCTACAGAGACCCAGTACTTC.

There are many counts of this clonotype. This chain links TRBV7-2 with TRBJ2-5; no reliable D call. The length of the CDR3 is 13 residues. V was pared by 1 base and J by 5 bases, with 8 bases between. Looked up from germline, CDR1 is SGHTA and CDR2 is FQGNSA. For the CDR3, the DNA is TGTGCCAGCAGCTTAGGACACGGGGAGACCCAGTACTTC. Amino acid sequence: CASSLGHGETQYF.

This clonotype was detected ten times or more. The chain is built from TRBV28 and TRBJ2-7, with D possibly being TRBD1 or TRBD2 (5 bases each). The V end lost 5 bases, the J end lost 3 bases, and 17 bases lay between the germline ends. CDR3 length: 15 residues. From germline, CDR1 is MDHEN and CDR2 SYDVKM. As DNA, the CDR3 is TGTGCCAGCAGTCCCGGACACCCCGGGGTCTACGAGCAGTACTTC. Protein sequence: CASSPGHPGVYEQYF.

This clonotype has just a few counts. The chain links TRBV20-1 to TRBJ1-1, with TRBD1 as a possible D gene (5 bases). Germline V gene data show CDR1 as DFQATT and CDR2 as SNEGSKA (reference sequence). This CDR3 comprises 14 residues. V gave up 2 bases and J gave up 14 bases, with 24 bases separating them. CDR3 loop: CSARNPKGLSMSFF. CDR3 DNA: TGCAGTGCTAGAAATCCCAAGGGGCTTTCTATGTCCTTCTTT.

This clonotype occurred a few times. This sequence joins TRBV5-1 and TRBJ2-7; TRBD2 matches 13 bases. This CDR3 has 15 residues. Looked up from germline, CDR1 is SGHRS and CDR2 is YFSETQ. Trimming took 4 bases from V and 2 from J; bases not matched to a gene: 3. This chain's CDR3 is CASSRTSGGTYEQYF. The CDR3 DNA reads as TGCGCCAGCAGCCGGACTAGCGGGGGAACCTACGAGCAGTACTTC.

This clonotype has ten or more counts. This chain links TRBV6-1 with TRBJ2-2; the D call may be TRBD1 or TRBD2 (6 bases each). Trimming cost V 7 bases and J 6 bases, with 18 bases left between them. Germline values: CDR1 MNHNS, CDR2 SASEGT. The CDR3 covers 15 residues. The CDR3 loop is CASKDHGGLPGELFF. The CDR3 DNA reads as TGTGCCAGCAAAGATCACGGGGGCTTGCCCGGGGAGCTGTTTTTT.

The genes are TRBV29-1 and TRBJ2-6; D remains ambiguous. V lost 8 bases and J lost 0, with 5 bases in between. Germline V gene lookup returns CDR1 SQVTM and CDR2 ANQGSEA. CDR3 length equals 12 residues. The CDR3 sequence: CSILSGANVLTF. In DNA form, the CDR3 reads TGCAGCATACTCTCTGGGGCCAACGTCCTGACTTTC.

CDR3 residues: CATSVGRITDGYTF. CDR3 sequence (DNA): TGTGCCACCAGTGTTGGAAGGATTACGGATGGCTACACCTTC. The chain joins TRBV24-1 to TRBJ1-2; no clear D. Trimming removed 5 bases from V and 6 bases from J, with 15 bases in between. CDR3 size: 14 residues. The V gene's germline CDR1 is KGHDR and CDR2 SFDVKD.

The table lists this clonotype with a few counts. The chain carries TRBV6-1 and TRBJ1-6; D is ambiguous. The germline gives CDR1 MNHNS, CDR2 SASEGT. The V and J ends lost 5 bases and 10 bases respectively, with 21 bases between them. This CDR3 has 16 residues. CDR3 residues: CASSLKARAGNSPLHF. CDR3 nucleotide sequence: TGTGCCAGCAGTCTTAAGGCGAGGGCAGGAAACTCACCCCTCCACTTT.

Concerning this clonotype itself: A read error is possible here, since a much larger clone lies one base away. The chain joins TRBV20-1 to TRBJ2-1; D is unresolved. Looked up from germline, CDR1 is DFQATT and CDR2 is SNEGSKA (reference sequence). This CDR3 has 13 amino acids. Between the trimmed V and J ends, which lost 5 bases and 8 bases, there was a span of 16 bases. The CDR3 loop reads CSAYLLSNDEQFF. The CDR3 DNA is TGCAGTGCTTACCTCCTATCCAACGATGAGCAGTTCTTC.

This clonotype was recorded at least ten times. The CDR3 loop is CASSLASSTPYGYTF. The CDR3 DNA follows: TGTGCCAGCAGCTTAGCCTCATCGACACCCTATGGCTACACCTTC. This chain uses TRBV7-9 with TRBJ1-2; D ambiguous. V lost 0 bases, J lost 4 bases, and 12 bases lay in between. The CDR3 extends over 15 amino acids. Germline loops: CDR1 SEHNR, CDR2 FQNEAQ (reference sequence).